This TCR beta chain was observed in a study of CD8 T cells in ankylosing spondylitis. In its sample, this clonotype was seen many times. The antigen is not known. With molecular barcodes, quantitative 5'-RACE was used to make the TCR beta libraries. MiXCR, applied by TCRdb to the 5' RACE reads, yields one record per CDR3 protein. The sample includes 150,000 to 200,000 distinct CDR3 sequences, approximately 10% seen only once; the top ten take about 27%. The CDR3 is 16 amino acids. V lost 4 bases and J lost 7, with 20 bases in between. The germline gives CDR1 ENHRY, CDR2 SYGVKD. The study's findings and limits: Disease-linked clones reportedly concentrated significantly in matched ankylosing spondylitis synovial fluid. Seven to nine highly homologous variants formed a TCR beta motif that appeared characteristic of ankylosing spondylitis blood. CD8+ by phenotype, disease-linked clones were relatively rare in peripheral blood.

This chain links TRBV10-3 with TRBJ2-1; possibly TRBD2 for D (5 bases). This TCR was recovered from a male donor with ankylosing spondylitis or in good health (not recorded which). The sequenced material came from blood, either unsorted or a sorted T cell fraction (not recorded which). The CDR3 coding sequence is TGTGCCATCAGTGGCCCGGATCGGGATTATGCGAATGAGCAGTTCTTC. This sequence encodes CAISGPDRDYANEQFF.